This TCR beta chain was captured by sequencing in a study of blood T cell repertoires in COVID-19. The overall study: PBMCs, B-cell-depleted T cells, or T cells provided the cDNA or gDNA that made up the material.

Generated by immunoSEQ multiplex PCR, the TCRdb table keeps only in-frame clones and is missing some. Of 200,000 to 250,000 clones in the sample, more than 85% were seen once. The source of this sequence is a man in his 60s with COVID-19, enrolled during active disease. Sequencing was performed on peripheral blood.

CDR3: CASKPLQGANTEAFF. The CDR3 bases are TGTGCCAGCAAGCCACTCCAGGGGGCGAACACTGAAGCTTTCTTT. The gene calls are TRBV6-5 and TRBJ1-1; 8 nucleotides align to TRBD1. J lost 1 base, V lost 7 bases, and 8 bases had no gene match. There are 15 residues in the CDR3. CDR1 MNHEY and CDR2 SVGAGI come from the germline V gene.